These 7 T cell receptor beta chains were all obtained from the same sample, sequenced in a study of response to subunit inactivated influenza vaccine. TCRdb re-called the RT-PCR reads with MiXCR, one entry per CDR3 protein. Among about 570,000 distinct CDR3 sequences listed, about 11% were seen once. This specimen was PBMCs from blood, taken on the day of vaccination. Receptors originate from a man aged 50 to 59 who received an inactivated influenza vaccine.

This clonotype was picked up a small number of times. This sequence joins TRBV21-1 and TRBJ2-7; whether TRBD2, the table's D call, matches the DNA was not checked. TRBV21-1 is termed a pseudogene. There are 13 residues in the CDR3. The CDR3 sequence: CASSTEGGCEQYF. CDR3 nucleotide sequence: TGTGCCAGCAGCACTGAGGGAGGGTGCGAGCAGTACTTC.

The rearrangement links TRBV20-1 to TRBJ2-1; 8 positions agree with TRBD2. This CDR3 region has 15 residues. Germline V CDR1 and CDR2: DFQATT, SNEGSKA (reference sequence). V shed 0 bases, J shed 5 bases, and the junction held 6 bases outside the gene matches. The CDR3 nucleotides read TGCAGTGCTAGAGATTACCAGCGGGGGAACAATGAGCAGTTCTTC. Protein: CSARDYQRGNNEQFF.

This clonotype came up many times. The chain has TRBV5-1 and TRBJ2-1, with D unclear. The CDR3 is made up of 14 amino acids. Germline CDR1 and CDR2: SGHRS and YFSETQ. The V and J ends lost 7 bases and 4 bases respectively, with 15 bases between them. The CDR3 loop is CASSRLMDYNEQFF. The CDR3 nucleotides read TGCGCCAGCTCCAGACTGATGGATTACAATGAGCAGTTCTTC.

The rearrangement joins TRBV6-5 to TRBJ1-4; D unresolved. Germline-derived CDR1 and CDR2 are MNHEY and SVGAGI. The length of the CDR3 is 13 residues. V was cut by 0 bases and J by 5 bases, with 4 bases left in between. CDR3 region: CASSYSPNEKLFF. In nucleotides, the CDR3 is TGTGCCAGCAGTTACTCGCCAAATGAAAAACTGTTTTTT.

This clonotype was observed a few times. V and J are TRBV29-1 and TRBJ2-7; D possibly corresponds to TRBD2 (6 bases). The germline V and J ends were trimmed by 3 bases and 4 bases, with 19 bases remaining between them. The CDR3 is made up of 15 amino acids. Germline lookup yields CDR1 SQVTM and CDR2 ANQGSEA. CDR3 sequence reads: CSVETGDGLGYEQYF. The CDR3 DNA is TGCAGCGTTGAGACGGGGGACGGCCTAGGGTACGAGCAGTACTTC.

There are a few counts of this clonotype. The chain has TRBV5-1 and TRBJ2-2; D is unclear. CDR3 length equals 14 residues. CDR1 is SGHRS, CDR2 YFSETQ, per germline. Trimming left V 4 bases short and J 4 bases short, with 11 bases between. In DNA, the CDR3 is TGCGCCAGCAGCGCCGCCCAGCTCACCGGGGAGCTGTTTTTT. This translates into CASSAAQLTGELFF.

This clonotype was detected a few times. The rearrangement uses TRBV5-6 and TRBJ2-3; D is perhaps TRBD1 (5 bases). Trimming left V 2 bases short and J 0 bases short, with 16 bases between. Germline-derived CDR1 and CDR2 are SGHDT and YYEEEE. This CDR3 has 17 amino acids. The CDR3 protein is CASSLIWGAVSTDTQYF. The CDR3 DNA sequence: TGTGCCAGCAGCTTAATCTGGGGCGCCGTAAGCACAGATACGCAGTATTTT.